The 25 T cell receptor beta chains listed next were all sequenced from one sample in a study of T cell repertoires in cytomegalovirus infection. TCRdb reanalysed the reads using MiXCR and keeps one entry per CDR3 protein. The sample lists roughly 720,000 distinct CDR3 sequences, under 40% occurring once. Sequencing used PBMCs. These receptors were obtained from a human donor in good health (CMV status not recorded). Some clones in this sample may be carry-over from other donors' samples.

V usage is TRBV27 and J usage is TRBJ2-7; D is ambiguous. The CDR3 consists of 15 residues. Germline CDR1 MNHEY, CDR2 SMNVEV (reference sequence). With 2 bases removed from V and 4 bases from J, the gap between germline ends came to 15 bases. The CDR3 is CASSLMRQRIYEQYF. CDR3 DNA sequence: TGTGCCAGCAGTTTAATGCGCCAGCGTATATACGAGCAGTACTTC.

With regard to this clonotype: This may be a read error, as it is one base from a much larger clone. The V gene is TRBV7-2, the J gene TRBJ2-4; 12 positions match TRBD1. Germline V gives CDR1 SGHTA, CDR2 FQGNSA. This CDR3 is built from 17 residues. In nucleotides, the CDR3 is TGTGCCAGCAGTACCCGGGACAGGGGGCTCTTCGGAAACGTTCAGTACTTC. Its translation: CASSTRDRGLFGNVQYF.

The gene calls are TRBV9 and TRBJ2-4; possibly TRBD2 for D (6 bases). CDR3 length: 18 amino acids. Trimming removed 0 bases from V and 3 bases from J, with 19 bases in between. Germline V gene lookup returns CDR1 SGDLS and CDR2 YYNGEE. CDR3 residues: CASSVAGGTTQYKNIQYF. In DNA, the CDR3 is TGTGCCAGCAGCGTAGCTGGAGGGACGACCCAATACAAAAACATTCAGTACTTC.

The chain joins TRBV7-9 to TRBJ2-1, with 11 bases lining up with TRBD2. CDR1 SEHNR and CDR2 FQNEAQ come from the germline V gene (reference sequence). V shed 0 bases and J 6 bases; nucleotides not matched to a gene: 16. This CDR3 has 20 residues. CDR3 in DNA: TGTGCCAGCAGCTTAGCCCTGCTAACTAGCGGGAGAAGCTCATTCAATGAGCAGTTCTTC. This translates into CASSLALLTSGRSSFNEQFF.

The chain combines TRBV12-3 or TRBV12-4 with TRBJ2-5, with TRBD1 matching over 11 bases. The length of the CDR3 is 17 residues. Trimming took 4 bases from V and 4 from J; bases not matched to a gene: 11. CDR3 DNA sequence: TGTGCCAGCAGTTCAGTGGTAGGACAGGGGGCCCGAGAGACCCAGTACTTC. This gives the protein CASSSVVGQGARETQYF.

This clonotype has just one count. This rearrangement joins TRBV9 to TRBJ1-2; 8 positions match TRBD1. CDR1 and CDR2 from the germline V gene are SGDLS and YYNGEE. This CDR3 has 14 amino acids. The V gene end was trimmed by 3 bases and the J gene end by 4 bases; junction bases not matched to a gene: 5. The DNA of the CDR3 is TGTGCCAGCAGCGGACAGGGGCTTGGCTATGGCTACACCTTC. Amino acids: CASSGQGLGYGYTF.

As for this clonotype: One junction end disagrees with the germline gene, perhaps due to a read error. This chain uses TRBV4-1 with TRBJ1-3, with a tentative D call TRBD1 (5 bases). The CDR3 runs 15 residues. Germline V gives CDR1 MGHRA, CDR2 YSYEKL. The CDR3 nucleotides are TGTGCCAGCAGCCAAGATGCAGGGTCTGGAAACACCATATATTTT. Encoded protein: CASSQDAGSGNTIYF.

For this clonotype: The final CDR3 position lacks the conserved phenylalanine or tryptophan, pointing to a likely read error. The genes are TRBV7-4 and TRBJ1-2, with a possible D match to TRBD1 (5 bases). V dropped 6 bases and J dropped 2 bases, with 13 bases sitting between them. The CDR3 sequence is 14 residues long. CDR1 is SGHVT and CDR2 is SQSDAQ in the germline V gene. DNA of the CDR3: TGTGCCAGCAGTAGACCCGGGACCAACTATGGCTACACCTTA. Translating it yields CASSRPGTNYGYTL.

As concerns this clonotype: In this CDR3 the conserved last residue, phenylalanine or tryptophan, is missing, so a read error is likely. The J gene is TRBJ1-4, the V gene TRBV7-9, with D tentatively TRBD1 (5 bases). The V and J ends lost 4 bases and 0 bases respectively, with 12 bases between them. From germline, CDR1 is SEHNR and CDR2 FQNEAQ (reference sequence). The CDR3 extends over 16 amino acids. CDR3 coding DNA: TGTGCCAGCAGCTCGCCTGAAGGGGCAACTAATGAAAAACTGTTTTTG. It is translated as CASSSPEGATNEKLFL.

This clonotype was observed at least ten times. The CDR3 is CASSRETASNYGYTF. CDR3 DNA sequence: TGTGCCAGCAGTCGTGAGACAGCCTCTAACTATGGCTACACCTTC. The J gene is TRBJ1-2, the V gene TRBV7-9; TRBD1 is a possible D gene (5 bases). Trimming removed 6 bases from V and 0 bases from J, with 14 bases in between. This CDR3 contains 15 residues. CDR1 is SEHNR and CDR2 is FQNEAQ in the germline V gene (reference sequence).

This clonotype turned up a few times. The chain uses TRBV6-1 and TRBJ2-7; no clear D gene. Per the germline V gene, CDR1 is MNHNS and CDR2 is SASEGT. The CDR3 is made up of 15 amino acids. Trimming removed 3 bases at V and 3 bases at J, with 15 bases between. CDR3 DNA: TGTGCCAGCAGTGACGCAAACCTTCCAATCTACGAGCAGTACTTC. It encodes CASSDANLPIYEQYF.

This clonotype appeared a few times. The chain has TRBV29-1 and TRBJ2-3; 8 bases are shared with TRBD2. The CDR3 consists of 14 residues. V lost 4 bases and J lost 5; bases outside the gene matches: 8. Germline CDR1 reads SQVTM; CDR2 reads ANQGSEA. The CDR3: CSVGTGGPGDTQYF. CDR3 bases: TGCAGCGTTGGGACGGGGGGGCCAGGAGATACGCAGTATTTT.

The chain joins TRBV6-5 to TRBJ1-6, with D perhaps TRBD1 (5 bases). CDR3 length equals 19 residues. Germline V gives CDR1 MNHEY, CDR2 SVGAGI. The ends were cut back, 0 bases at V and 0 bases at J, with 15 bases in the middle. The DNA for the CDR3 is TGTGCCAGCAGTTACTCCCAGGGAATTGGGGACTCCTATAATTCACCCCTCCACTTT. It translates to CASSYSQGIGDSYNSPLHF.

The chain uses TRBV15 and TRBJ1-5; D is uncertain. The germline CDR1 and CDR2 sequences are LNHNV and YYDKDF (reference sequence). The CDR3 loop spans 17 amino acids. Trimming stripped 0 bases from V and 0 bases from J, with 12 bases between. The CDR3 spells CATSRDLSGNSNQPQHF. The CDR3 coding sequence is TGTGCCACCAGCAGAGATTTATCGGGGAATAGCAATCAGCCCCAGCATTTT.

This clonotype has a count of ten or more. This chain joins TRBV6-6 and TRBJ2-5; 8 nucleotides match TRBD2. Germline V CDR1 and CDR2: MNHNY, SVGAGI (reference sequence). The length of the CDR3 is 14 residues. After removal of 6 bases from V and 5 bases from J, the junction contained 8 bases not matched to a gene. CDR3 sequence (DNA): TGTGCCAGCAGCCAAAACGGGAGGGCGGAGACCCAGTACTTC. As protein: CASSQNGRAETQYF.

This clonotype showed up just a few times. The chain recombines TRBV12-3 or TRBV12-4 with TRBJ1-5, with D perhaps TRBD1 (5 bases). The CDR3 totals 14 residues. Trimming cost V 5 bases and J 7 bases, with 15 bases left between them. CDR3 region: CASSIRPRDQPQHF. CDR3 nucleotides: TGTGCCAGCAGTATCCGACCCAGGGACCAGCCCCAGCATTTT.

The CDR3 loop is CASSQVPWVFRTATNEKLFF. CDR3 in DNA: TGCGCCAGCAGCCAAGTTCCATGGGTTTTTAGGACAGCGACTAATGAAAAACTGTTTTTT. The rearrangement joins TRBV4-1 to TRBJ1-4; maybe TRBD1 (6 bases). Germline-derived CDR1 and CDR2 are MGHRA and YSYEKL. V was clipped by 1 base and J by 2 bases, with 23 bases between them. The CDR3 is 20 residues long.

This chain uses TRBV6-2 or TRBV6-3 with TRBJ2-5; TRBD1 might be the D (6 bases). V lost 9 bases and J lost 5, with 22 bases in between. CDR3 size: 15 residues. Germline loops: CDR1 MNHEY, CDR2 SVGEGT. In DNA, the CDR3 is TGTGCCAGTGTAGGGAGAATCACAGGGTTGGAGACCCAGTACTTC. Translated: CASVGRITGLETQYF.

V gene TRBV28 combines with J gene TRBJ1-1; 8 bases fit TRBD1. This CDR3 region has 13 residues. Per the germline V gene, CDR1 is MDHEN and CDR2 is SYDVKM. Trimming removed 8 bases from V and 1 base from J; junction bases left unmatched: 3. DNA for the CDR3: TGTGCCAGCCATGGGACAGGGAACACTGAAGCTTTCTTT. Protein: CASHGTGNTEAFF.

CDR3 region: CASSQGTVDYEQYF. Here the CDR3 DNA reads TGTGCCAGCAGCCAAGGGACGGTCGACTACGAGCAGTACTTC. The chain recombines TRBV7-8 with TRBJ2-7; D could derive from TRBD1 or TRBD2 (5 bases each). The CDR3 sequence is 14 residues long. V shed 5 bases and J shed 3 bases, with 14 bases lying between them. Germline-derived CDR1 and CDR2 are SGHVS and FQNEAQ. The whole variable domain, filled in from reference TRBV7-8 and TRBJ2-7, reads GAGVSQSPRYKVAKRGQDVALRCDPISGHVSLFWYQQALGQGPEFLTYFQNEAQLDKSGLPSDRFFAERPEGSVSTLKIQRTQQEDSAVYLCASSQGTVDYEQYFGPGTRLTVT.

This chain links TRBV3-1 with TRBJ2-6; the D is unclear. This CDR3 has 17 amino acids. V lost 0 bases and J 4 bases, leaving 13 bases between the germline ends. Germline CDR1 is LGHDT and CDR2 is YNNKEL (reference sequence). CDR3 coding DNA: TGTGCCAGCAGCCAAGAGGTGAGGAGAAGCGGGGCCAACGTCCTGACTTTC. The encoded protein is CASSQEVRRSGANVLTF. Full variable domain (remainder filled in from reference TRBV3-1 and TRBJ2-6): DTAVSQTPKYLVTQMGNDKSIKCEQNLGHDTMYWYKQDSKKFLKIMFSYNNKELIINETVPNRFSPKSPDKAHLNLHINSLELGDSAVYFCASSQEVRRSGANVLTFGAGSRLTVL.

In regard to this clonotype: A read error may produce the germline difference seen at one junction end. V gene TRBV7-2 combines with J gene TRBJ2-5; unclear D gene. Looked up from germline, CDR1 is SGHTA and CDR2 is FQGNSA. This CDR3 is 15 amino acids long. CDR3 sequence reads: CVSRPGGGLKETQYF. In DNA, the CDR3 is TGTGTCAGCAGACCAGGTGGTGGGTTAAAAGAGACCCAGTACTTC.

This clonotype appeared a few times. This chain links TRBV7-9 with TRBJ1-1; 7 positions match TRBD1. Germline V lookup: CDR1 SEHNR, CDR2 FQNEAQ (reference sequence). V lost 3 bases to trimming and J lost 1 base; unmatched junction nucleotides: 5. CDR3 length equals 15 residues. CDR3 protein: CASSLGGTENTEAFF. CDR3 in DNA: TGTGCCAGCAGCTTGGGCGGGACAGAGAACACTGAAGCTTTCTTT.

The chain couples TRBV12-3 or TRBV12-4 to TRBJ1-4, with 8 positions matching TRBD1. CDR3 size: 18 residues. With 3 bases clipped from V and 7 bases from J, the junction kept 16 bases outside the gene matches. DNA for the CDR3: TGTGCCAGCAGTTTTGGTCCGGGCCCCGGGACAGGAGGTGAAAAACTGTTTTTT. It yields the protein CASSFGPGPGTGGEKLFF.

This chain connects TRBV28 to TRBJ1-1, with TRBD1 as a possible D gene (5 bases). The CDR3 consists of 18 residues. Between the trimmed V and J ends, which lost 2 bases and 5 bases, there was a span of 24 bases. Germline V gene data show CDR1 as MDHEN and CDR2 as SYDVKM. CDR3 sequence reads: CASSLMGRDGPSQTEAFF. CDR3 in DNA: TGTGCCAGCAGTTTAATGGGTCGGGACGGCCCATCTCAGACTGAAGCTTTCTTT.